What follows are 21 T cell receptor beta chains derived from one specimen sequenced in a study of PD-L1 blockade in urothelial cancer (dated by TCRdb to about 2017). Libraries were prepared through the immunoSEQ multiplex PCR assay. What TCRdb holds here is the immuneACCESS table cut down to in-frame rearrangements. Part of the clones is not present; checked against another copy, under half of the missing clones reflect an unresolved V gene, and the others are unexplained. A total of 35,000 or so clones appear in this sample, 75% to 90% of them only once. Together, the top ten hold approximately 14% of the sample. The time point label, read with the paper, signifies: pretreatment peripheral blood. This material consisted of PBMCs, taken around atezolizumab (anti-PD-L1) treatment. The receptors here all came from a man aged 55 to 69 with urothelial cancer.

The rearrangement joins TRBV10-3 to TRBJ1-2; the D gene is possibly TRBD1 (5 bases). Per germline, CDR1 ENHRY and CDR2 SYGVKD. The CDR3 is 14 amino acids. V dropped 2 bases and J dropped 0 bases, with 7 bases sitting between them. The CDR3 protein is CAISEGGTNYGYTF. As DNA, the CDR3 is TGTGCCATCAGTGAGGGGGGGACTAACTATGGCTACACCTTC.

The rearrangement uses TRBV2 and TRBJ2-1; the match to TRBD2 covers 10 bases. V lost 2 bases and J lost 7; bases outside the gene matches: 5. The CDR3 length is 15 residues. Germline V lookup: CDR1 SNHLY, CDR2 FYNNEI. The CDR3 here is CASSEPSGSVNEQFF. The CDR3 region has the DNA TGTGCCAGCAGTGAACCTAGCGGGAGCGTAAATGAGCAGTTCTTC.

The chain couples TRBV7-9 to TRBJ2-7, with TRBD2 matching 7 bases. Germline trimming cut 4 bases from V and 3 bases from J; bases unmatched to any gene: 6. Germline assignment: CDR1 SEHNR and CDR2 FQNEAQ (reference sequence). The CDR3 is made up of 14 amino acids. Written as DNA, the CDR3 is TGTGCCAGCAGCTCTAGCGGAGCAAACTACGAGCAGTACTTC. It specifies CASSSSGANYEQYF.

The genes are TRBV25-1 and TRBJ2-1; TRBD2 matches 11 bases. Germline V gives CDR1 MGHDK, CDR2 SYGVNS. The CDR3 extends over 18 amino acids. The ends lost 4 bases at V and 4 bases at J; junction bases unmatched: 12. Written as DNA, the CDR3 is TGTGCCAGCAGTGGACAAGGGAAGGGGACTAGCGGATACAATGAGCAGTTCTTC. It encodes CASSGQGKGTSGYNEQFF.

This chain uses TRBV2 with TRBJ2-1; D perhaps matches TRBD1 (5 bases). CDR3 size: 13 residues. The germline V gene has CDR1 SNHLY and CDR2 FYNNEI. V lost 8 bases to trimming and J lost 9 bases, with 17 bases between them. CDR3: CASAIVVGVEQFF. CDR3 coding DNA: TGTGCCAGCGCAATAGTCGTAGGGGTTGAGCAGTTCTTC. Supplemented by reference TRBV2 and TRBJ2-1, the full variable domain reads EPEVTQTPSHQVTQMGQEVILRCVPISNHLYFYWYRQILGQKVEFLVSFYNNEISEKSEIFDDQFSVERPDGSNFTLKIRSTKLEDSAMYFCASAIVVGVEQFFGPGTRLTVL.

This chain uses TRBV7-9 with TRBJ1-2; D unresolved. The CDR3 runs to 14 residues. Germline assignment: CDR1 SEHNR and CDR2 FQNEAQ (reference sequence). V gave up 2 bases and J gave up 3 bases, with 10 bases separating them. The DNA for the CDR3 is TGTGCCAGCAGCTTAAATAGCGGGGACTATGGCTACACCTTC. This codes for CASSLNSGDYGYTF.

The CDR3, as DNA: TGCAGCGTCTCGACAGGGGGGAAAAATCAGCCCCAGCATTTT. This codes for CSVSTGGKNQPQHF. The J gene is TRBJ1-5, the V gene TRBV29-1, with 9 bases matching TRBD1. This CDR3 has 14 amino acids. Germline-derived CDR1 and CDR2 are SQVTM and ANQGSEA. The J segment lost 4 bases and the V segment lost 6 bases, leaving 7 bases of the junction unmatched.

The V call is TRBV7-3, the J call TRBJ2-1; TRBD2 agrees at 11 bases. The CDR3 has 15 amino acids. The junction had 1 base not matched to a gene; V was cut back by 1 base and J by 5 bases. Germline assignment: CDR1 SGHTA and CDR2 FQGTGA. CDR3 in DNA: TGTGCCAGCAGCTTAAGACTAGCGGGAAACAATGAGCAGTTCTTC. Translated, it gives CASSLRLAGNNEQFF.

The chain recombines TRBV18 with TRBJ2-7; a weak D match, TRBD1 (6 bases). Germline lookup yields CDR1 KGHSH and CDR2 LQKENI. Trimming shortened V by 2 bases and J by 1 base, and 9 bases separated the two germline ends. This CDR3 has 14 amino acids. CDR3 protein: CASSPRDTSYEQYF. In DNA form, the CDR3 reads TGTGCCAGCTCACCAAGGGACACTTCCTACGAGCAGTACTTC.

This chain links TRBV10-3 with TRBJ1-1; D gene ambiguous. V gave up 10 bases and J gave up 4 bases, with 19 bases separating them. The CDR3 loop spans 14 amino acids. Germline-derived CDR1 and CDR2 are ENHRY and SYGVKD. The CDR3 region is CATWGGRWGTEAFF. The CDR3 nucleotides are TGTGCCACCTGGGGAGGGAGGTGGGGCACTGAAGCTTTCTTT.

In its sample, this clone is medium-sized. The rearrangement joins TRBV9 to TRBJ2-7; no firm D call. There are 15 residues in the CDR3. CDR1 and CDR2 from the germline V gene are SGDLS and YYNGEE. Trimming left V 0 bases short and J 0 bases short, with 10 bases between. CDR3 in amino acids: CASSVAAASSYEQYF. The CDR3 DNA reads as TGTGCCAGCAGCGTAGCGGCGGCGAGCTCCTACGAGCAGTACTTC.

The chain combines TRBV4-2 with TRBJ1-4; 9 bases map to TRBD1. The CDR3 sequence is 19 residues long. V trimming: 4 bases; J trimming: 6 bases; junction bases outside the gene matches: 18. Germline V CDR1 and CDR2: LGHNA, YNFKEQ. CDR3 amino acids: CASSPALYRDREDDEKLFF. The CDR3 bases are TGTGCCAGCAGCCCAGCCCTATACCGGGACAGGGAAGATGATGAAAAACTGTTTTTT.

This chain uses TRBV7-2 with TRBJ1-2, with TRBD1 matching 7 bases. This CDR3 is 15 amino acids long. With 3 bases clipped from V and 2 bases from J, the junction kept 6 bases outside the gene matches. From germline, CDR1 is SGHTA and CDR2 FQGNSA. The CDR3 nucleotides read TGTGCCAGCAGCTTCACACAGGGGACGAACTATGGCTACACCTTC. It codes for CASSFTQGTNYGYTF.

The CDR3 region is CASSRHSLFRTGGNEQFF. CDR3 DNA: TGTGCCAGCAGCAGACACTCCCTATTCCGGACAGGGGGCAATGAGCAGTTCTTC. The J gene is TRBJ2-1, the V gene TRBV21-1; the D segment call TRBD1 is taken from the table without a DNA check. TRBV21-1 has pseudogene status. CDR3 length equals 18 residues.

The V and J genes are TRBV10-3 and TRBJ2-5, with D possibly TRBD2 on 5 matching bases. The V and J ends lost 5 bases and 2 bases respectively, with 12 bases between them. CDR1 and CDR2 (germline): ENHRY, SYGVKD. The CDR3 is made up of 14 amino acids. The CDR3 here is CAISKIGSQETQYF. The CDR3 region has the DNA TGTGCCATCAGTAAAATTGGGAGTCAAGAGACCCAGTACTTC.

The chain links TRBV11-3 to TRBJ2-5; TRBD1 is a possible D gene (6 bases). The germline CDR1 and CDR2 sequences are SGHNT and YENEEA. V shed 1 base and J shed 4 bases, with 13 bases lying between them. There are 15 residues in the CDR3. Here the CDR3 reads CASSLGYREGETQYF. The CDR3 nucleotides read TGTGCCAGCAGCTTAGGCTACAGGGAAGGAGAGACCCAGTACTTC.

This chain connects TRBV5-6 to TRBJ2-1, with 11 bases fitting TRBD2. The CDR3 totals 17 residues. V dropped 7 bases and J dropped 3; count of bases not matched to a gene: 12. The germline V gene has CDR1 SGHDT and CDR2 YYEEEE. The CDR3 sequence is CASEPGLAEDNYNEQFF. CDR3 DNA: TGTGCCAGCGAACCGGGACTAGCGGAAGATAACTACAATGAGCAGTTCTTC.

V gene TRBV5-4 combines with J gene TRBJ2-7; 7 nucleotides agree with TRBD2. With 4 bases clipped from V and 7 bases from J, the junction kept 8 bases outside the gene matches. From germline, CDR1 is SGHNT and CDR2 YYREEE (reference sequence). CDR3 length: 13 residues. The CDR3 coding sequence is TGTGCCAGCAGCCCGGGAGGCAGCCCAGAGCAGTACTTC. Amino acid sequence: CASSPGGSPEQYF.

The chain recombines TRBV2 with TRBJ1-5; D not certain. The CDR3 runs 14 residues. The germline CDR1 and CDR2 sequences are SNHLY and FYNNEI. Trimming took off 7 bases at V and 6 bases at J, with 16 bases between the two ends. The CDR3 is CASTVEREGQPQHF. The CDR3 bases are TGTGCCAGCACCGTCGAGAGAGAGGGTCAGCCCCAGCATTTT.

This chain links TRBV18 with TRBJ1-2; a weak D match, TRBD1 (6 bases). Germline CDR1 KGHSH, CDR2 LQKENI. CDR3 length equals 16 residues. The V gene lost 4 bases and the J gene lost 4 bases, with 19 bases spanning the gap. The CDR3 region has the DNA TGTGCCAGCTCACTAAACCCAGGGGATACGACCTATGGCTACACCTTC. It encodes CASSLNPGDTTYGYTF.

Here the CDR3 DNA reads TGTGCCAGCAGCACCGGGACAGGAAACACTGAAGCTTTCTTT. It codes for CASSTGTGNTEAFF. This chain joins TRBV9 and TRBJ1-1; 8 nucleotides agree with TRBD1. J gave up 2 bases and V 4 bases, and 4 bases lay outside the gene matches. The CDR3 runs 14 residues. In germline, CDR1 is SGDLS, CDR2 YYNGEE.